The clone carrying this TCR beta chain was picked up a small number of times. Profiled with immunoSEQ multiplex PCR; TCRdb holds only in-frame clones, not every one. The sample holds approximately 25,000 clones; roughly four fifths are singletons and the top ten take approximately 8.6%. V shed 0 bases, J shed 2 bases, and the junction held 4 bases outside the gene matches. CDR3 length: 16 residues. Germline-derived CDR1 and CDR2 are SGHRS and YFSETQ. These data originate in a study of blood T cell repertoires in COVID-19. The source is a human donor in a cohort sampled during active COVID-19. Specimen: peripheral blood. The V and J genes are TRBV5-1 and TRBJ1-5; TRBD1 agrees at 8 bases. This chain's CDR3 is CASSLGPTGGNQPQHF. The DNA of the CDR3 is TGCGCCAGCAGCTTGGGGCCGACAGGGGGCAATCAGCCCCAGCATTTT.